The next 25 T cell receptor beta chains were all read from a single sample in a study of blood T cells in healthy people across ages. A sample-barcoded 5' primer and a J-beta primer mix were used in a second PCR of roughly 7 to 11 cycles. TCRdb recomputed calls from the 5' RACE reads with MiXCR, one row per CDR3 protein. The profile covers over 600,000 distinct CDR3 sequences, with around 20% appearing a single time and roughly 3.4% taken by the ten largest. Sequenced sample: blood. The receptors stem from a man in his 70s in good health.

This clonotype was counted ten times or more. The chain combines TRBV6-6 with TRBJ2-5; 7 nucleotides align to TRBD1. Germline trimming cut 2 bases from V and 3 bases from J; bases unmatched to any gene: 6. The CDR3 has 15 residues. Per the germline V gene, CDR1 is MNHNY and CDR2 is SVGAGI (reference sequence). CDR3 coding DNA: TGTGCCAGCAGTTACGAAGGGACAGTTGAAGAGACCCAGTACTTC. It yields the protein CASSYEGTVEETQYF.

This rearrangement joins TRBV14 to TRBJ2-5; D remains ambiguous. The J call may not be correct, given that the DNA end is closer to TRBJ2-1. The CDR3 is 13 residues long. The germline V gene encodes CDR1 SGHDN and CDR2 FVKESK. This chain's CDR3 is CASQWTRGHEQFF. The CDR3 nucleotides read TGTGCCAGCCAATGGACCCGCGGCCATGAGCAGTTCTTC.

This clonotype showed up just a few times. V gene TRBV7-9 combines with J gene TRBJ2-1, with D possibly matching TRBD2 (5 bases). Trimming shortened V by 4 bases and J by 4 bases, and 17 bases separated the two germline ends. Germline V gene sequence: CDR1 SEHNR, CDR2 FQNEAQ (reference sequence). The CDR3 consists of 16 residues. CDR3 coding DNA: TGTGCCAGCAGCTCCGGACTGCGCTTGTCGTACAATGAGCAGTTCTTC. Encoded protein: CASSSGLRLSYNEQFF.

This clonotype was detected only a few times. The CDR3 protein is CASSLGLAGAWNEQFF. The CDR3 DNA sequence: TGTGCCAGCAGCTTGGGACTAGCGGGAGCTTGGAATGAGCAGTTCTTC. The chain has TRBV7-3 and TRBJ2-1; TRBD2 aligns across 14 bases. CDR1 SGHTA and CDR2 FQGTGA come from the germline V gene. This CDR3 has 16 amino acids. The V gene end was trimmed by 3 bases and the J gene end by 7 bases; junction bases not matched to a gene: 5. Full variable domain (outside the CDR3, taken from reference TRBV7-3 and TRBJ2-1): GAGVSQTPSNKVTEKGKYVELRCDPISGHTALYWYRQSLGQGPEFLIYFQGTGAADDSGLPNDRFFAVRPEGSVSTLKIQRTERGDSAVYLCASSLGLAGAWNEQFFGPGTRLTVL.

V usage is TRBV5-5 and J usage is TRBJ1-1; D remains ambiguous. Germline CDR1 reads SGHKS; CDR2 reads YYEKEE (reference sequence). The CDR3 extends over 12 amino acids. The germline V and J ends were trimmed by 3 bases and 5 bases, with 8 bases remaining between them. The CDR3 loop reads CASSYLGTEAFF. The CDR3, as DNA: TGTGCCAGCAGCTATTTGGGGACTGAAGCTTTCTTT.

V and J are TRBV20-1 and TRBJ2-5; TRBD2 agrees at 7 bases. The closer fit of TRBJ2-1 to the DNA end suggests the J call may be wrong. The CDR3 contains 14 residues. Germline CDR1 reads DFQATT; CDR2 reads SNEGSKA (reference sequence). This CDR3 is CSALSGSGDNEQFF. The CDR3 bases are TGCAGTGCTCTTTCAGGGAGCGGGGACAATGAGCAGTTCTTC.

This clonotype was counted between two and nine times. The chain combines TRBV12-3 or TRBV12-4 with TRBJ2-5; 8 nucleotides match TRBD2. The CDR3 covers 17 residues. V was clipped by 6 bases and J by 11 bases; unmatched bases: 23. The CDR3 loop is CASSPFGRGTSRGEQYF. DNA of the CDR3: TGTGCCAGCAGCCCTTTCGGGAGGGGAACCTCTCGGGGGGAGCAGTACTTC.

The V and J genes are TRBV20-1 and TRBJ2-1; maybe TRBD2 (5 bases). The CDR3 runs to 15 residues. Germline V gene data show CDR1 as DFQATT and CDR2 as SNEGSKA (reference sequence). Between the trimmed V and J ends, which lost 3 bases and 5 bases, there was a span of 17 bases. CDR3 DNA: TGCAGTGCTAGTCCCTACTATAGCGCCCACAATGAGCAGTTCTTC. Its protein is CSASPYYSAHNEQFF.

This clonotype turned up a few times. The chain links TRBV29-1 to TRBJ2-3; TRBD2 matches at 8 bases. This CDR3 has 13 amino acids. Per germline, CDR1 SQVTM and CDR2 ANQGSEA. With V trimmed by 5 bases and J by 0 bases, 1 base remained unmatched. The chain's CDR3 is CSVSGGSTDTQYF. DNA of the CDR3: TGCAGCGTTAGCGGGGGTAGCACAGATACGCAGTATTTT.

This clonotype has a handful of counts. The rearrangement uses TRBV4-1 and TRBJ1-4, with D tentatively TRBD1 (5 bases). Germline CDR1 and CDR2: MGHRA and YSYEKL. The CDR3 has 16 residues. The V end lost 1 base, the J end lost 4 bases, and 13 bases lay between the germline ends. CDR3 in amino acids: CASSQVPGLDNEKLFF. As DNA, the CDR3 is TGCGCCAGCAGCCAAGTCCCGGGGCTGGATAATGAAAAACTGTTTTTT.

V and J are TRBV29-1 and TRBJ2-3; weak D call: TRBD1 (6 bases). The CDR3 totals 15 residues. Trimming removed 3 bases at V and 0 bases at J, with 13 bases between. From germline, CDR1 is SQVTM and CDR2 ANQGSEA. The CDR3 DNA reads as TGCAGCGTTGAGGGACACCGGACAAGCACAGATACGCAGTATTTT. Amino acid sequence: CSVEGHRTSTDTQYF.

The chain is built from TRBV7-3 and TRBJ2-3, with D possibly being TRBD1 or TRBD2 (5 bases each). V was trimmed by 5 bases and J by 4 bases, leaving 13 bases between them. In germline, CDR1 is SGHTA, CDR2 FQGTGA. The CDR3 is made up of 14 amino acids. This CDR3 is CASSQGRAPDTQYF. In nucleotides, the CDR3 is TGTGCCAGCAGCCAGGGACGGGCCCCAGATACGCAGTATTTT.

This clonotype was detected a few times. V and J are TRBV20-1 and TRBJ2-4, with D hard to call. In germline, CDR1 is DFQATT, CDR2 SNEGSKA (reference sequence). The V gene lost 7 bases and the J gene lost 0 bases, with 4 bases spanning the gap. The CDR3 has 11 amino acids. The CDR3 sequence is CSVLAKNIQYF. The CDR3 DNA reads TGCAGTGTTTTAGCCAAAAACATTCAGTACTTC.

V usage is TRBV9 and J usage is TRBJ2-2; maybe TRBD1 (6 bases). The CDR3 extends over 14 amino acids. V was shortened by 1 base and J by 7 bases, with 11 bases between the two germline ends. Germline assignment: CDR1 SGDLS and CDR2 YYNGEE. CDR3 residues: CASSVRQAGGELFF. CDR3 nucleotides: TGTGCCAGCAGCGTAAGACAGGCCGGCGGGGAGCTGTTTTTT.

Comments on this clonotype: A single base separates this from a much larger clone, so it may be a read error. CDR3 DNA sequence: TGTGCCAGCAGCTTTAGCAGAGATACGCAGTATTTT. Encoded protein: CASSFSRDTQYF. The V gene is TRBV7-2, the J gene TRBJ2-3; D unclear. The CDR3 is 12 amino acids. Germline CDR1 is SGHTA and CDR2 is FQGNSA.

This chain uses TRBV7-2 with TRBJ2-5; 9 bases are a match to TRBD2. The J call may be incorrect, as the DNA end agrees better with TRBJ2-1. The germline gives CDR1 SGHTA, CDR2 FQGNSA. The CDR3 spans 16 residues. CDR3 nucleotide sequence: TGTGCCAGCAGCTTAGCCCCGGGACTAGCCGCAGGGGAGCAGTTCTTC. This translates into CASSLAPGLAAGEQFF.

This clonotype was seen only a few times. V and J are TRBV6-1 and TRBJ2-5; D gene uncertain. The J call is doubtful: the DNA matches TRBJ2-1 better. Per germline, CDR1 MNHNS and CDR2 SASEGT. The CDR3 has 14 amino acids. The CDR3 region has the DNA TGTGCCAGCAGAATTAGTTCTGTTTTCAATGAGCAGTTCTTC. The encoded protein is CASRISSVFNEQFF.

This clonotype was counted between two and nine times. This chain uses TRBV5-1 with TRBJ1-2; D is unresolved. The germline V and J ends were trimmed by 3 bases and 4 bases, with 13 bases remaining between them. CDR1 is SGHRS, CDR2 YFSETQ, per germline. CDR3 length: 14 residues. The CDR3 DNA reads TGCGCCAGCAGCTCGGGTTTCCTAGGCTATGGCTACACCTTC. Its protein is CASSSGFLGYGYTF.

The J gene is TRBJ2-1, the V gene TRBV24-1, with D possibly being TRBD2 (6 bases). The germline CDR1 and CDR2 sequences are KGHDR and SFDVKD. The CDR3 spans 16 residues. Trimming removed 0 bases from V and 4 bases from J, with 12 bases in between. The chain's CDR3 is CATSDLRSGVYNEQFF. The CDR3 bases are TGTGCCACCAGTGATTTGCGTAGCGGAGTTTACAATGAGCAGTTCTTC.

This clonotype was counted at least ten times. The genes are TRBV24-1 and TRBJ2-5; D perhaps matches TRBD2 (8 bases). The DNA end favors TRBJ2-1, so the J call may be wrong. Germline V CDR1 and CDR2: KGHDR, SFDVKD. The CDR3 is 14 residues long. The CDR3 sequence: CATTAGGQRNEQFF. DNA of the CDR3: TGTGCCACCACCGCGGGGGGACAGCGGAATGAGCAGTTCTTC.

The CDR3 coding sequence is TGCGCCAGCAGCTCCGGGACAAATGCCCATGAAAAACTGTTTTTT. It translates to CASSSGTNAHEKLFF. The J gene is TRBJ1-4, the V gene TRBV5-1; a possible D gene is TRBD1 (6 bases). The germline V gene has CDR1 SGHRS and CDR2 YFSETQ. This CDR3 has 15 residues. Trimming removed 3 bases from V and 6 bases from J, with 15 bases in between. The full variable domain, with the rest looked up from reference TRBV5-1 and TRBJ1-4, is KAGVTQTPRYLIKTRGQQVTLSCSPISGHRSVSWYQQTPGQGLQFLFEYFSETQRNKGNFPGRFSGRQFSNSRSEMNVSTLELGDSALYLCASSSGTNAHEKLFFGSGTQLSVL.

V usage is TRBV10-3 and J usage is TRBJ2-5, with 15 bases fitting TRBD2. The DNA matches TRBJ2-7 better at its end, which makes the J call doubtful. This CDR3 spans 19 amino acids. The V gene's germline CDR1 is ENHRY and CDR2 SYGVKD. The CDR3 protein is CAISEPAGTSGRTSYEQYF. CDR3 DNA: TGTGCCATCAGTGAGCCGGCGGGGACTAGCGGGAGGACTTCCTACGAGCAGTACTTC.

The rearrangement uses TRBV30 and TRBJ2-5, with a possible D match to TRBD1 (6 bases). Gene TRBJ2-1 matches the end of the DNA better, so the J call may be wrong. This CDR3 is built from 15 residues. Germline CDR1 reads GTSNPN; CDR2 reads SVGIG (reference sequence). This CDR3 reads CAWSLGQKLYNEQFF. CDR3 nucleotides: TGTGCCTGGAGTTTGGGACAAAAGCTTTACAATGAGCAGTTCTTC.

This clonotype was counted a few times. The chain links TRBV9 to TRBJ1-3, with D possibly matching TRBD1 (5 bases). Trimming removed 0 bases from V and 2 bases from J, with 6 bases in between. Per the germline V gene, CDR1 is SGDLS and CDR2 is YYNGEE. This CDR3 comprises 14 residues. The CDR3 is CASSVGGAGNTIYF. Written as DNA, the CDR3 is TGTGCCAGCAGCGTAGGAGGGGCTGGAAACACCATATATTTT. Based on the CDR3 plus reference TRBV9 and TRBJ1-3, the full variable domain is DSGVTQTPKHLITATGQRVTLRCSPRSGDLSVYWYQQSLDQGLQFLIQYYNGEERAKGNILERFSAQQFPDLHSELNLSSLELGDSALYFCASSVGGAGNTIYFGEGSWLTVV.

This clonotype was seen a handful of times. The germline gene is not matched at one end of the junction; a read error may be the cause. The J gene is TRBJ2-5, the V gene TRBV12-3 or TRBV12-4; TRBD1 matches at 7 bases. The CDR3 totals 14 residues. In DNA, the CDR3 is TGTGCCGGCAGTTTAGCAGGGGGCCAAGAGACCCAGTACTTC. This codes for CAGSLAGGQETQYF.